What follows are 25 T cell receptor beta chains derived from one specimen sequenced in a study of T cell responses to AZD1222 COVID-19 vaccine. Some clones are missing from TCRdb's copy, which holds only in-frame ones; the method was immunoSEQ multiplex PCR. This sample has about 150,000 clones, with about nine tenths found just once. Here the sequenced sample was peripheral blood, taken after recovery from COVID-19. The source of these receptors is an adult who had recovered from COVID-19.

The V call is TRBV18, the J call TRBJ2-7; 7 nucleotides agree with TRBD1. This CDR3 is 17 amino acids long. CDR1 and CDR2 (germline): KGHSH, LQKENI. Trimming at V came to 1 base and at J to 1 base, leaving 10 bases not matched to a gene. The CDR3 sequence is CASSPLSGQARSYEQYF. CDR3 DNA sequence: TGTGCCAGCTCACCACTCTCCGGACAGGCTCGTTCCTACGAGCAGTACTTC.

The rearrangement links TRBV3-1 (or the pseudogene TRBV3-2) to TRBJ1-1, with a possible D match to TRBD1 (5 bases). Germline V lookup: CDR1 LGHDT, CDR2 YNNKEL (reference sequence). The CDR3 is 16 residues long. Deletions cut 3 bases from V and 8 bases from J, with 22 bases between. The CDR3 sequence: CASSHLGLVEGIEAFF. Written as DNA, the CDR3 is TGTGCCAGCAGCCACCTAGGACTTGTTGAGGGGATAGAAGCTTTCTTT.

The chain combines TRBV5-6 with TRBJ1-5; D unclear. The CDR3 is 14 residues long. The ends were cut back, 0 bases at V and 3 bases at J, with 7 bases in the middle. Per the germline V gene, CDR1 is SGHDT and CDR2 is YYEEEE. CDR3 region: CASSLGGPNQPQHF. As DNA, the CDR3 is TGTGCCAGCAGCTTGGGAGGTCCCAATCAGCCCCAGCATTTT.

The chain joins TRBV5-1 to TRBJ1-2; the D is unclear. The length of the CDR3 is 14 residues. CDR1 SGHRS and CDR2 YFSETQ come from the germline V gene. The V end lost 4 bases, the J end lost 6 bases, and 16 bases lay between the germline ends. DNA of the CDR3: TGCGCCAGCAGCACCGGACCGCTCTGGAATGGCTACACCTTC. Protein product: CASSTGPLWNGYTF.

The chain recombines TRBV7-3 with TRBJ2-3; no definite D call. The CDR3 is 13 amino acids. The V and J ends lost 3 bases and 6 bases respectively, with 10 bases between them. Germline loops: CDR1 SGHTA, CDR2 FQGTGA. CDR3 residues: CASSFSPTDTQYF. CDR3 bases: TGTGCCAGCAGCTTTTCCCCGACCGATACGCAGTATTTT.

CDR3 loop: CASSPGLLDLSSYNEQFF. CDR3 DNA: TGTGCCAGCTCTCCGGGACTTTTAGACCTTAGCTCCTACAATGAGCAGTTCTTC. This chain joins TRBV18 and TRBJ2-1, with D maybe TRBD2 (6 bases). V lost 6 bases to trimming and J lost 0 bases, with 21 bases between them. This CDR3 has 18 amino acids. Germline V CDR1 and CDR2: KGHSH, LQKENI.

The J gene is TRBJ2-5, the V gene TRBV19; D is uncertain. This CDR3 spans 14 amino acids. V was trimmed by 0 bases and J by 5 bases, leaving 10 bases between them. Germline V gene sequence: CDR1 LNHDA, CDR2 SQIVND (reference sequence). The CDR3 DNA reads TGTGCCAGTAGTATAGACCCCTCATGGGAGACCCAGTACTTC. Translated: CASSIDPSWETQYF.

The chain employs TRBV10-3 and TRBJ2-3, with a tentative D call TRBD2 (6 bases). CDR1 ENHRY and CDR2 SYGVKD come from the germline V gene. V was clipped by 8 bases and J by 1 base, with 16 bases between them. This CDR3 spans 15 amino acids. CDR3 region: CAIAPGGSGTDTQYF. In nucleotides, the CDR3 is TGTGCCATCGCCCCTGGGGGGAGCGGCACAGATACGCAGTATTTT.

The chain joins TRBV6-2 or TRBV6-3 to TRBJ1-4; D remains ambiguous. This CDR3 is 15 amino acids long. Germline assignment: CDR1 MNHEY and CDR2 SVGEGT. The germline V and J ends were trimmed by 5 bases and 4 bases, with 14 bases remaining between them. The CDR3 here is CASSKGPGYNEKLFF. CDR3 nucleotide sequence: TGTGCCAGCAGTAAAGGTCCGGGGTATAATGAAAAACTGTTTTTT.

This clone was seen a single time. The gene calls are TRBV5-1 and TRBJ2-1, with D unresolved. The CDR3 extends over 13 amino acids. Germline CDR1 SGHRS, CDR2 YFSETQ. V dropped 7 bases and J dropped 4 bases, with 12 bases sitting between them. The CDR3 reads CASSSIAYNEQFF. The CDR3 DNA reads TGCGCCAGCTCCAGTATTGCGTACAATGAGCAGTTCTTC.

The chain employs TRBV25-1 and TRBJ1-2; the D is unclear. Deletions cut 3 bases from V and 10 bases from J, with 18 bases between. The CDR3 runs 14 residues. Germline V gene sequence: CDR1 MGHDK, CDR2 SYGVNS. This CDR3 is CASSDRQGLQPYTF. The CDR3 DNA sequence: TGTGCCAGCAGTGATCGACAAGGACTGCAGCCCTACACCTTC.

The rearrangement links TRBV6-4 to TRBJ2-7; D not certain. The V end lost 3 bases, the J end lost 3 bases, and 15 bases lay between the germline ends. The length of the CDR3 is 15 residues. The V gene's germline CDR1 is MRHNA and CDR2 SNTAGT. This chain's CDR3 is CASSEFGGAIYEQYF. CDR3 bases: TGTGCCAGCAGTGAGTTCGGCGGCGCTATCTACGAGCAGTACTTC.

The gene calls are TRBV27 and TRBJ2-7; 10 positions match TRBD2. This CDR3 comprises 14 residues. Germline-derived CDR1 and CDR2 are MNHEY and SMNVEV (reference sequence). V shed 0 bases and J 5 bases; nucleotides not matched to a gene: 1. CDR3 coding DNA: TGTGCCAGCAGTTTATCTCTAGCGGGAGACGAGCAGTACTTC. Protein sequence: CASSLSLAGDEQYF.

This clone occurred once. This sequence joins TRBV6-6 and TRBJ1-2, with D possibly being TRBD1 (5 bases). The germline V gene encodes CDR1 MNHNY and CDR2 SVGAGI (reference sequence). The CDR3 spans 17 residues. The V gene lost 5 bases and the J gene lost 4 bases, with 23 bases spanning the gap. The CDR3 coding sequence is TGTGCCAGCAGTCCCGGGACTCAATCCATTGGGGGCTATGGCTACACCTTC. It specifies CASSPGTQSIGGYGYTF.

This clone was seen a few times. The chain joins TRBV3-1 (or the pseudogene TRBV3-2) to TRBJ1-3, with a possible D match to TRBD1 (5 bases). V was clipped by 5 bases and J by 8 bases, with 25 bases between them. Germline assignment: CDR1 LGHDT and CDR2 YNNKEL (reference sequence). CDR3 size: 17 residues. The CDR3 loop is CASSSRGSSIERDTIYF. DNA of the CDR3: TGTGCCAGCAGCTCACGGGGGTCATCAATCGAGCGGGACACCATATATTTT.

The rearrangement uses TRBV7-9 and TRBJ1-2, with TRBD1 as a possible D gene (6 bases). Trimming took off 7 bases at V and 2 bases at J, with 14 bases between the two ends. This CDR3 comprises 14 residues. CDR1 and CDR2 (germline): SEHNR, FQNEAQ (reference sequence). CDR3 protein: CASTPSGGNYGYTF. The CDR3, as DNA: TGTGCCAGCACCCCCTCGGGGGGCAACTATGGCTACACCTTC.

The CDR3, as DNA: TGCGCCAGCAGCCAATTTATCCAGGGGAGGGACGGCTACACCTTC. This sequence encodes CASSQFIQGRDGYTF. The V and J genes are TRBV4-3 and TRBJ1-2, with a possible D match to TRBD1 (6 bases). Germline V gene lookup returns CDR1 LGHNA and CDR2 YSLEER. The length of the CDR3 is 15 residues. Trimming took 2 bases from V and 8 from J, leaving 18 bases between them.

The gene calls are TRBV2 and TRBJ2-1; D unclear. The CDR3 has 15 residues. Germline V gene data show CDR1 as SNHLY and CDR2 as FYNNEI. Trimming left V 7 bases short and J 2 bases short, with 15 bases between. CDR3 loop: CASTSGRQTYNEQFF. The CDR3, as DNA: TGTGCCAGCACCTCCGGTAGGCAGACCTACAATGAGCAGTTCTTC.

The rearrangement links TRBV6-2 or TRBV6-3 to TRBJ1-2, with D uncertain. Trimming left V 4 bases short and J 7 bases short, with 16 bases between. Germline lookup yields CDR1 MNHEY and CDR2 SVGEGT. The CDR3 contains 14 residues. CDR3 nucleotides: TGTGCCAGCAGTTCGACATCCTTAGGTTCTGGCTACACCTTC. It codes for CASSSTSLGSGYTF.

V gene TRBV19 combines with J gene TRBJ1-1; D perhaps matches TRBD1 (6 bases). CDR3 length equals 14 residues. The V gene lost 10 bases and the J gene lost 5 bases, with 20 bases spanning the gap. CDR1 and CDR2 (germline): LNHDA, SQIVND (reference sequence). In DNA form, the CDR3 reads TGTGCCACTCTGGACACTTCGAGGGGGACTGAAGCTTTCTTT. This translates into CATLDTSRGTEAFF.

This clone counts as medium-sized. This sample includes further DNA sequences coding for the same CDR3. This chain connects TRBV2 to TRBJ2-7; 11 bases agree with TRBD2. This CDR3 spans 14 amino acids. Germline V gives CDR1 SNHLY, CDR2 FYNNEI. After removal of 6 bases from V and 3 bases from J, the junction contained 4 bases not matched to a gene. The CDR3 here is CASRGTSGGYEQYF. The DNA for the CDR3 is TGTGCCAGCAGGGGGACTAGCGGAGGCTACGAGCAGTACTTC.

This clone was seen just once. The chain recombines TRBV28 with TRBJ1-6; no clear D gene. Germline V gene lookup returns CDR1 MDHEN and CDR2 SYDVKM. Trimming stripped 8 bases from V and 0 bases from J, with 8 bases between. This CDR3 has 14 residues. The CDR3 DNA is TGTGCCAGCCGAGAGAGCTCCTATAATTCACCCCTCCACTTT. Translating gives CASRESSYNSPLHF.

The V gene is TRBV4-2, the J gene TRBJ2-3; a possible D gene is TRBD1 (5 bases). This CDR3 is 16 amino acids long. The ends were cut back, 0 bases at V and 3 bases at J, with 13 bases in the middle. Germline values: CDR1 LGHNA, CDR2 YNFKEQ. The CDR3 sequence: CASSQDRQGETDTQYF. In DNA, the CDR3 is TGTGCCAGCAGCCAAGATCGGCAGGGCGAAACAGATACGCAGTATTTT.

The rearrangement links TRBV28 to TRBJ2-1, with D possibly matching TRBD2 (6 bases). Germline assignment: CDR1 MDHEN and CDR2 SYDVKM. The CDR3 length is 15 residues. V gave up 6 bases and J gave up 2 bases, with 14 bases separating them. CDR3 sequence: CASRTGGLTYNEQFF. CDR3 nucleotide sequence: TGTGCCAGCAGAACCGGGGGACTGACCTACAATGAGCAGTTCTTC.

In its sample, this clone was seen many times. The gene calls are TRBV5-1 and TRBJ1-1; possibly TRBD1 for D (6 bases). V dropped 7 bases and J dropped 11 bases, with 21 bases sitting between them. CDR1 and CDR2 (germline): SGHRS, YFSETQ. This CDR3 region has 13 residues. Here the CDR3 reads CASWEHEGEEAFF. The CDR3 nucleotides are TGCGCCAGCTGGGAACATGAGGGGGAAGAGGCTTTCTTT.